Listed below are T cell receptor beta chains from one sample, sequenced in a study of shared clonotypes between healthy human individuals. The repertoire was sequenced with immunoSEQ multiplex PCR; TCRdb's copy has only in-frame clones and lacks some. This sample has around 1.9 million clones, with over 85% found just once. Sequencing input: naive CD8+ T cells from PBMCs. The receptor set was obtained from a man younger than 35 in good health. Some clones in this sample may be carry-over from other donors' samples. Both conserved end residues are part of each CDR3. Each record gives: V gene, J gene, D gene, clone size, CDR3 DNA, CDR3 protein. The D gene is left open where the match is weak. Clone size is not always given. Where it is, it says once, few, many or a class for expanded clones.

v_gene: TRBV28
j_gene: TRBJ2-5
d_gene: TRBD2
abundance: NA
CDR3nt: TGTGCCAGCAGTTTGGCACTAGCGGGCCAAGAGACCCAGTACTTC
CDR3aa: CASSLALAGQETQYF

v_gene: TRBV27
j_gene: TRBJ1-1
d_gene: TRBD1
abundance: NA
CDR3nt: TGTGCCAGCAGTTTTACGGGACAGGGGTTGGGGAACACTGAAGCTTTCTTT
CDR3aa: CASSFTGQGLGNTEAFF

v_gene: TRBV30
j_gene: TRBJ1-3
d_gene: NA
abundance: NA
CDR3nt: TGTGCCTGGAGTGTAATAGAGGAGGTCTCTGGAAACACCATATATTTT
CDR3aa: CAWSVIEEVSGNTIYF

v_gene: TRBV27
j_gene: TRBJ2-1
d_gene: TRBD2
abundance: NA
CDR3nt: TGTGCCAGCAGTTTTGCTGGGACTAACAATGAGCAGTTCTTC
CDR3aa: CASSFAGTNNEQFF

v_gene: TRBV28
j_gene: TRBJ2-2
d_gene: TRBD2
abundance: NA
CDR3nt: TGTGCCAGCTCAATCCCCCGGACTAGCGGAGCGAACACCGGGGAGCTGTTTTTT
CDR3aa: CASSIPRTSGANTGELFF

v_gene: TRBV10-3
j_gene: TRBJ1-6
d_gene: NA
abundance: NA
CDR3nt: TGTGCCATCAGTGAGTCGGGCACTGCCGACTCACCCCTCCACTTT
CDR3aa: CAISESGTADSPLHF

v_gene: TRBV9
j_gene: TRBJ1-2
d_gene: NA
abundance: NA
CDR3nt: TGTGCCAGCAGCGTAGGCGGGGGCTACTATGGCTACACCTTC
CDR3aa: CASSVGGGYYGYTF

v_gene: TRBV19
j_gene: TRBJ2-7
d_gene: NA
abundance: NA
CDR3nt: TGTGCCAGTAGTGAAAACAGCTACGAGCAGTACTTC
CDR3aa: CASSENSYEQYF

v_gene: TRBV4-2
j_gene: TRBJ2-7
d_gene: TRBD2
abundance: few
CDR3nt: TGTGCCAGCAGCCAAGGACTAGCGGGCTCCTACGAGCAGTACTTC
CDR3aa: CASSQGLAGSYEQYF

v_gene: TRBV5-1
j_gene: TRBJ2-7
d_gene: TRBD1
abundance: NA
CDR3nt: TGCGCCAGCAGCCTGGGACAGTTCTACGAGCAGTACTTC
CDR3aa: CASSLGQFYEQYF

v_gene: TRBV28
j_gene: TRBJ1-1
d_gene: NA
abundance: few
CDR3nt: TGTGCCAGCAGTTTTCTGCGGTTGAACACTGAAGCTTTCTTT
CDR3aa: CASSFLRLNTEAFF